This TCR beta chain was identified during a study of blood T cell repertoires in COVID-19. On the study more broadly: Sample material is recorded as cDNA or gDNA derived from T cells, B-cell-depleted T cells, or PBMCs.

TCRdb's copy holds only in-frame clones and misses some; the assay was immunoSEQ multiplex PCR. Of around 150,000 clones listed, 92% were seen once; the top ten hold 4.8%. J gave up 4 bases and V 5 bases, and 6 bases lay outside the gene matches. The length of the CDR3 is 14 residues. From germline, CDR1 is MNHEY and CDR2 SVGEGT. This TCR came from a man aged 25 to 45 with COVID-19, enrolled during active disease. Sequenced sample: peripheral blood. The genes are TRBV6-2 or TRBV6-3 and TRBJ2-5, with 8 bases that match TRBD1. The CDR3 protein is CASSTWTGLETQYF. In nucleotides, the CDR3 is TGTGCCAGCAGTACCTGGACAGGGTTAGAGACCCAGTACTTC.